A selection of T cell receptor beta chains follows, all from one sample in a study of T cell repertoires in cytomegalovirus infection. These receptors are not linked to any known antigen. TCRdb recomputed calls from the reads with MiXCR, one row per CDR3 protein. The sample yields some 920,000 distinct CDR3 sequences, roughly 30% seen once. The specimen comprised cultured CD8+ T cells from PBMCs, sampled from culture after CMV antigen stimulation. Receptors were obtained from a human donor in good health (CMV status not recorded). Some clones in this sample may be carry-over from other donors' samples. Both conserved end residues are part of each CDR3. The D gene is left open where the match is weak. Some rows have no size entry. The others give once, few or many, or a class for an expanded clone.

D gene	V gene	J gene	clone size	CDR3 DNA	CDR3 protein
.	TRBV19	TRBJ1-5	few	TGTGCCAGCACGCCCAGGGATAGCAATCAGCCCCAGCATTTT	CASTPRDSNQPQHF
TRBD1	TRBV7-9	TRBJ1-6	few	TGTGCCAGCAGTCCAGGGACAGGCTCCTATAATTCACCCCTCCACTTT	CASSPGTGSYNSPLHF
.	TRBV27	TRBJ1-1	many	TGTGCCAGCAGCTCATATCTGAACACTGAAGCTTTCTTT	CASSSYLNTEAFF
TRBD1	TRBV4-1	TRBJ1-1	.	TGCGCCAGCAGCCAACCGGGACAGTCGGAAGCTTTCTTT	CASSQPGQSEAFF
TRBD1	TRBV5-6	TRBJ1-1	.	TGTGCCAGCAGTTCGGACAGGACCGAGACTGAAGCTTTCTTT	CASSSDRTETEAFF
TRBD2	TRBV6-6	TRBJ2-1	.	TGTGCCAGCAGGGACACTAGCGGGGCTTACAATGAGCAGTTCTTC	CASRDTSGAYNEQFF
.	TRBV15	TRBJ1-6	few	TGTGCCACTCGAGACAGAAATTCACCCCTCCACTTT	CATRDRNSPLHF
.	TRBV12-3/TRBV12-4	TRBJ1-2	few	TGTGCCAGCAGCGCCACAGGGAATGCTAACTATGGCTACACCTTC	CASSATGNANYGYTF
.	TRBV4-1	TRBJ2-2	once	TGCGCCAGCAGCCAAAAGGGACACCAGAACACCGGGGAGCTGTTTTTT	CASSQKGHQNTGELFF
.	TRBV29-1	TRBJ2-3	few	TGCAGCCCATTACCGGCATCCCCTGGGGATACGCAGTATTTT	CSPLPASPGDTQYF
.	TRBV28	TRBJ2-1	few	TGTGCCAGCAGTACTACACAGCGCTCCTACAATGAGCAGTTCTTC	CASSTTQRSYNEQFF
.	TRBV4-2	TRBJ2-2	.	TGTGCCAGCAGCCAAGCGACCAACACCGGGGAGCTGTTTTTT	CASSQATNTGELFF
TRBD2	TRBV7-9	TRBJ2-5	few	TGTGCCAGCAGCCACGGACTAGGGGAGACCCAGTACTTC	CASSHGLGETQYF
.	TRBV7-6	TRBJ2-1	many	TGTGCCAGCAGCTCTAGGGGGGGATACAATGAGCAGTTCTTC	CASSSRGGYNEQFF
.	TRBV6-2/TRBV6-3	TRBJ1-5	few	TGTGCCAGCAGTACGGGGACATCGAGCAATCAGCCCCAGCATTTT	CASSTGTSSNQPQHF
.	TRBV19	TRBJ2-3	.	TGTGCCAGTAGGAGGACAGCAGATACGCAGTATTTT	CASRRTADTQYF
.	TRBV4-1	TRBJ2-3	.	TGCGCCAGCAGCCAAGATTTAGGGGCTAGGAGAGATACGCAGTATTTT	CASSQDLGARRDTQYF
.	TRBV6-6	TRBJ1-3	.	TGTGCCAGCAGTTACTCGCTCGGGCAGCTAATGGGAAACACCATATATTTT	CASSYSLGQLMGNTIYF
.	TRBV7-9	TRBJ1-2	few	TGTGCCAGCAGCTCCCTAGACAGCCTGGGACCCGGCTACACCTTC	CASSSLDSLGPGYTF
.	TRBV24-1	TRBJ1-5	.	TGTGCCACCAGTGATTCGAGGTTCAGTAGCAATCAGCCCCAGCATTTT	CATSDSRFSSNQPQHF
TRBD1	TRBV10-3	TRBJ2-7	.	TGTGCCCTAGGGACAGGGGCCTACGAGCAGTACTTC	CALGTGAYEQYF
TRBD1	TRBV4-1	TRBJ2-7	.	TGCGCCAGCAGCCATGCCGGGACAGGGAGGCGCTACGAGCAGTACTTC	CASSHAGTGRRYEQYF